This T cell receptor beta chain comes out of a study of graft-versus-host responses after intestinal transplantation. Data came from immunoSEQ multiplex PCR; TCRdb stores just in-frame clones and leaves some out. The sample contains about 94,000 clones, 90% to 95% of which appear only once. This CDR3 comprises 12 residues. Germline V gene lookup returns CDR1 GTSNPN and CDR2 SVGIG (reference sequence). The V and J ends lost 2 bases and 6 bases respectively, with 11 bases between them. General study findings and limits: Recipient marrow showed GvH clones, some seen first in ileum or blood.

About this clone itself: The antigen is undetermined.

The chain joins TRBV30 to TRBJ2-7; possible D gene TRBD1, 6 bases. This sequence originates from a human donor who received an intestinal transplant. The specimen was unstimulated CD8+ T cells sorted from spleen or lymph node cells, collected before intestinal transplant. CDR3 DNA: TGTGCCTGGAGTTCGCCAGGGGTCGAGCAGTACTTC. Protein sequence: CAWSSPGVEQYF.